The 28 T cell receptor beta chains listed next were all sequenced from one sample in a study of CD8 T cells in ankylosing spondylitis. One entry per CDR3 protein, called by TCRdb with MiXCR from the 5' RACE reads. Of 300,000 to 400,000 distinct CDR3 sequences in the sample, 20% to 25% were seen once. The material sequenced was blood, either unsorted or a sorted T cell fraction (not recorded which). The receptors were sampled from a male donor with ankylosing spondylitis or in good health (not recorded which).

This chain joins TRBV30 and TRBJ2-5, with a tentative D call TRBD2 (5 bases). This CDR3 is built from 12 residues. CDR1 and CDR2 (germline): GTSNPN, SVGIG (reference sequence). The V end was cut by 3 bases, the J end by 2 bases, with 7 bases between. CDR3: CAWRGSQETQYF. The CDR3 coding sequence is TGTGCCTGGAGAGGGAGTCAAGAGACCCAGTACTTC.

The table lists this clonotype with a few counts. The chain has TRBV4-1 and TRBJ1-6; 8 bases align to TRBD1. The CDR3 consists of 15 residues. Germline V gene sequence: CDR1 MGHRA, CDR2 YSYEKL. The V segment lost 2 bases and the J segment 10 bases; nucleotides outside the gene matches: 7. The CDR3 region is CASSQQTGDPSPLHF. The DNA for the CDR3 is TGCGCCAGCAGCCAACAGACAGGGGATCCCTCACCCCTCCACTTT.

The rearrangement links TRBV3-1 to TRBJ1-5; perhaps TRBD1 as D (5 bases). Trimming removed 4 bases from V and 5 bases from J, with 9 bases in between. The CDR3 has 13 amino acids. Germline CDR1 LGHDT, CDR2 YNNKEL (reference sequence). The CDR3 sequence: CASSPDSYQPQHF. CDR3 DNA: TGTGCCAGCAGCCCTGACAGTTATCAGCCCCAGCATTTT.

CDR3 bases: TGTGCCAGCAGCTTCAGCCTCGTGGGCTTTGGGTTCTTC. Protein product: CASSFSLVGFGFF. J is TRBJ2-1 and V is TRBV7-2; unclear D gene. Germline V gene lookup returns CDR1 SGHTA and CDR2 FQGNSA. The CDR3 is made up of 13 amino acids. Trimming removed 3 bases at V and 15 bases at J, with 18 bases between.

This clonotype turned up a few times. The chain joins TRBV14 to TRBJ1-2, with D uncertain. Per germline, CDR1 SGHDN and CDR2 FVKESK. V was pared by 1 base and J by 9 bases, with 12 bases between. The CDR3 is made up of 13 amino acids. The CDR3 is CASSQGLRKSYTF. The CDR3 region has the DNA TGTGCCAGCAGCCAAGGTCTCAGGAAAAGCTACACCTTC.

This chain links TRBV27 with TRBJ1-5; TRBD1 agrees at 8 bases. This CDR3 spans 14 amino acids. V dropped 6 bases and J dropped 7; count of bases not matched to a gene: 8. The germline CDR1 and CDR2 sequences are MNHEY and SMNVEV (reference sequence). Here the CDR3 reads CASRNTGTGQPQHF. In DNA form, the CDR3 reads TGTGCCAGCAGGAACACCGGGACAGGCCAGCCCCAGCATTTT.

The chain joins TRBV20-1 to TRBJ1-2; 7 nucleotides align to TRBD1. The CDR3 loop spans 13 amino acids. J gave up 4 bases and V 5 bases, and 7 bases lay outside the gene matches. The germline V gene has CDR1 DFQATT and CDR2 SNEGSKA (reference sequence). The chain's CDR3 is CSAGRRDSYGYTF. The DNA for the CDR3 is TGCAGTGCTGGCCGAAGGGACAGCTATGGCTACACCTTC.

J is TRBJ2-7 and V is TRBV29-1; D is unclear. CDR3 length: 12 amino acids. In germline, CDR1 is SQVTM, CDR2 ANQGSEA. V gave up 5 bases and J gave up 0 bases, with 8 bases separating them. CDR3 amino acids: CSVLDRSYEQYF. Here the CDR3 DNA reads TGCAGCGTTCTGGATCGCTCCTACGAGCAGTACTTC.

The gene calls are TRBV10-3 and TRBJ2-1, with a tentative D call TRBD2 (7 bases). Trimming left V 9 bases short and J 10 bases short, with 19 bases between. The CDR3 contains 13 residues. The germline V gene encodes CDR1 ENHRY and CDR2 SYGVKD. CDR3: CAIRGGGPTEQFF. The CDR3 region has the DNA TGTGCCATAAGGGGGGGGGGACCAACAGAGCAGTTCTTC.

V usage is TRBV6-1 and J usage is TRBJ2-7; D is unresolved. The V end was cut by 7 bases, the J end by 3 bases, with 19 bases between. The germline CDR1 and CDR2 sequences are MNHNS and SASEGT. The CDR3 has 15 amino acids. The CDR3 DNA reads TGTGCCAGCACCGGAGACTCGCGCCGCAACTACGAGCAGTACTTC. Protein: CASTGDSRRNYEQYF.

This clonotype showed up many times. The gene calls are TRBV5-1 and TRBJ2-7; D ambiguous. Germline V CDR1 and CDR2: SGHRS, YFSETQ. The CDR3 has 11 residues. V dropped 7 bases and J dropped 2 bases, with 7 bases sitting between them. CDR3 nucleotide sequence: TGCGCCAGCCGAGGACCCTACGAGCAGTACTTC. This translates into CASRGPYEQYF.

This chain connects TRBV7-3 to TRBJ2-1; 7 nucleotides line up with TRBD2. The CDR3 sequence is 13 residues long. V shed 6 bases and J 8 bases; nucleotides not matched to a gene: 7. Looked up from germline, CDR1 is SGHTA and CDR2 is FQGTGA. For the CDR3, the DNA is TGTGCCAGCAGGCCCGCGGGGGACGATGAGCAGTTCTTC. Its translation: CASRPAGDDEQFF.

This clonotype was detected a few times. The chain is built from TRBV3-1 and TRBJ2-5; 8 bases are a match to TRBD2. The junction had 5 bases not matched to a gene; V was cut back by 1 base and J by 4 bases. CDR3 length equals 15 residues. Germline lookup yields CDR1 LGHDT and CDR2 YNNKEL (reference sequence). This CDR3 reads CASSQVGAGGETQYF. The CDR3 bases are TGTGCCAGCAGCCAAGTTGGTGCGGGGGGAGAGACCCAGTACTTC.

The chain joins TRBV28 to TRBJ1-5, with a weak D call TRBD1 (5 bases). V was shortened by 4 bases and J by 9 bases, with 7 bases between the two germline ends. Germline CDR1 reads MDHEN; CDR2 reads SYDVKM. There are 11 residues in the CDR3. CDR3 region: CASSSRGPQHF. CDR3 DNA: TGTGCCAGCAGTTCGAGGGGGCCCCAGCATTTT.

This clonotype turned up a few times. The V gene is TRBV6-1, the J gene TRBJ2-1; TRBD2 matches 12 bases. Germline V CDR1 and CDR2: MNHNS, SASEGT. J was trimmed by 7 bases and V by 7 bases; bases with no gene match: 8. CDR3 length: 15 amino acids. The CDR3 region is CASKSLAGGGNEQFF. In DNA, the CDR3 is TGTGCCAGCAAGAGTCTAGCGGGGGGGGGTAATGAGCAGTTCTTC.

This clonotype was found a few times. The CDR3 spells CASSLSVAGVSEQYF. The DNA for the CDR3 is TGTGCCAGCAGTTTATCGGTGGCGGGGGTTTCCGAGCAGTACTTC. The chain combines TRBV27 with TRBJ2-7; 7 bases line up with TRBD2. The V segment lost 0 bases and the J segment 6 bases; nucleotides outside the gene matches: 8. The V gene's germline CDR1 is MNHEY and CDR2 SMNVEV (reference sequence). The CDR3 covers 15 residues.

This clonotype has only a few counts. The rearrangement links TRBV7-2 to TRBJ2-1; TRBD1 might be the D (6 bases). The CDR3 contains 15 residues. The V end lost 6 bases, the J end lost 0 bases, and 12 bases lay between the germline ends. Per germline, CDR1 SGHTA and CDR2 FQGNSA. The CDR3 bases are TGTGCCAGCAGAAGGGGGTCTAGCTCCTACAATGAGCAGTTCTTC. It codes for CASRRGSSSYNEQFF.

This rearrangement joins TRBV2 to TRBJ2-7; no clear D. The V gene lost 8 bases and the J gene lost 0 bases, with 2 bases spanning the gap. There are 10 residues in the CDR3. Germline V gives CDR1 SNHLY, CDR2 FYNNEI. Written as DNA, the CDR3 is TGTGCCAGCGCCTCCTACGAGCAGTACTTC. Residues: CASASYEQYF.

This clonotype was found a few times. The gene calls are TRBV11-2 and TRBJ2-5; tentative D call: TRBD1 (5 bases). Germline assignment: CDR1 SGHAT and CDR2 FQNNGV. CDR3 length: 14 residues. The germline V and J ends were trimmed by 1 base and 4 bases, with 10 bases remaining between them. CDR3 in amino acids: CASSLGGLPETQYF. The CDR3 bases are TGTGCCAGCAGCTTAGGGGGCCTCCCAGAGACCCAGTACTTC.

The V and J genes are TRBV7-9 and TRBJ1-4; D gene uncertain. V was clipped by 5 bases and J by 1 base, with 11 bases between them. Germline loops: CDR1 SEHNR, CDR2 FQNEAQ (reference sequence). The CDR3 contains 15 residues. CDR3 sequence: CASSRTEGTNEKLFF. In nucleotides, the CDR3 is TGTGCCAGCAGCCGAACTGAGGGAACTAATGAAAAACTGTTTTTT.

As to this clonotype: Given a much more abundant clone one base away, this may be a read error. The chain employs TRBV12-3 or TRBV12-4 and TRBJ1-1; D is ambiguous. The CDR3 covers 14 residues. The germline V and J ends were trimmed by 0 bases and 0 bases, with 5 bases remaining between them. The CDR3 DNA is TGTGCCAGCAGTTTAGCGGGGTTGAACACTGAAGCTTTCTTT. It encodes CASSLAGLNTEAFF.

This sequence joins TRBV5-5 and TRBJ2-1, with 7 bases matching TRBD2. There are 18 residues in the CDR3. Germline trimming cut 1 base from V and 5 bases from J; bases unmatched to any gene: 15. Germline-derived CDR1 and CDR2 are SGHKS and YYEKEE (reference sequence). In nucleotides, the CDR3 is TGTGCCAGCAGCTTGTTGGTCATCGGGGGGAGACCAAACAATGAGCAGTTCTTC. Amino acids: CASSLLVIGGRPNNEQFF. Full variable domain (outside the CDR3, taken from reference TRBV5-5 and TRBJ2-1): DAGVTQSPTHLIKTRGQQVTLRCSPISGHKSVSWYQQVLGQGPQFIFQYYEKEERGRGNFPDRFSARQFPNYSSELNVNALLLGDSALYLCASSLLVIGGRPNNEQFFGPGTRLTVL.

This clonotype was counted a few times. The CDR3 DNA reads TGCAGTGCTAGAGGGACCCACGCCTTCTACGAGCAGTACTTC. Its protein product is CSARGTHAFYEQYF. V is TRBV20-1 and J is TRBJ2-7; D is uncertain. Trimming shortened V by 1 base and J by 3 bases, and 13 bases separated the two germline ends. Per germline, CDR1 DFQATT and CDR2 SNEGSKA (reference sequence). The CDR3 spans 14 residues.

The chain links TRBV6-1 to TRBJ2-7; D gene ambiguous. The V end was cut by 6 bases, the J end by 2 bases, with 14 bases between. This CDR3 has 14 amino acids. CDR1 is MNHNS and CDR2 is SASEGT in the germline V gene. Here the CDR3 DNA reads TGTGCCAGCAGACCGGACGGTCCAACCTACGAGCAGTACTTC. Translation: CASRPDGPTYEQYF.

CDR3 loop: CASTLNSYNEQFF. DNA of the CDR3: TGTGCCAGCACCCTCAACTCCTACAATGAGCAGTTCTTC. V and J are TRBV6-2 or TRBV6-3 and TRBJ2-1, with D unclear. V was pared by 7 bases and J by 0 bases, with 7 bases between. The CDR3 totals 13 residues. The germline V gene encodes CDR1 MNHEY and CDR2 SVGEGT.

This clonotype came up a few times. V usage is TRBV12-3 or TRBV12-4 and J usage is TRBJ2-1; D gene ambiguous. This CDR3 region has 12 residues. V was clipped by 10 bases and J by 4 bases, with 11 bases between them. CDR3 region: CATQLRYNEQFF. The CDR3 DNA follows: TGTGCCACCCAGTTACGGTACAATGAGCAGTTCTTC.

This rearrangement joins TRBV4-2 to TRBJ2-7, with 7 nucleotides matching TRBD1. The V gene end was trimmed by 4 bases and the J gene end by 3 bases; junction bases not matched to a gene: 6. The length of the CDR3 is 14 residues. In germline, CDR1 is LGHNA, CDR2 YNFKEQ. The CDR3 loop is CASSPGQFLYEQYF. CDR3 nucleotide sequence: TGTGCCAGCAGCCCGGGACAGTTTCTCTACGAGCAGTACTTC.

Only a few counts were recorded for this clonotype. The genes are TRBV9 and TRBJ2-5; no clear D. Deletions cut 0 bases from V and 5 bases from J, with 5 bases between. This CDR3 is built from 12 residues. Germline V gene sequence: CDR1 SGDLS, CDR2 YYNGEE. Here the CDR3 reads CASSVVGETQYF. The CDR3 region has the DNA TGTGCCAGCAGCGTAGTCGGTGAGACCCAGTACTTC.